The TCR beta chain described here comes from a study of shared clonotypes between healthy human individuals. The donors were all Caucasian adults (living in Nashville, Tennessee). Produced via immunoSEQ multiplex PCR; TCRdb's table is partial and in-frame only. The sample yields approximately 1,500,000 clones, around 97% seen once. Germline V gives CDR1 LNHDA, CDR2 SQIVND (reference sequence). The CDR3 spans 14 residues. Between the trimmed V and J ends, which lost 5 bases and 0 bases, there was a span of 8 bases. Specimen: naive CD4+ T cells sorted from blood. Sample subset: CD45RA+ positively selected. This TCR was recovered from a man aged 25-45 years in good health. The gene calls are TRBV19 and TRBJ1-5; D gene ambiguous. CDR3 protein: CASSEDPSNQPQHF. DNA of the CDR3: TGTGCCAGTAGTGAGGACCCTAGCAATCAGCCCCAGCATTTT.